The present T cell receptor (beta chain) was sequenced within a study of T cell responses to AZD1222 COVID-19 vaccine. A single count supports this clone. Only in-frame clones appear in the TCRdb table, and some are missing; sequencing was by immunoSEQ multiplex PCR. The profile shows approximately 84,000 clones, about nine tenths of them singletons. The CDR3 length is 16 residues. Per germline, CDR1 SGHVS and CDR2 FQNEAQ. V was shortened by 5 bases and J by 5 bases, with 19 bases between the two germline ends. The source material was peripheral blood, sampled on day 0 of AZD1222 vaccination. The J gene is TRBJ2-1, the V gene TRBV7-8; unclear D gene. The clonotype originates from an adult in good health. DNA of the CDR3: TGTGCCAGCAGCCCCCGGGTTGACCGGGCCCACAATGAGCAGTTCTTC. It yields the protein CASSPRVDRAHNEQFF. Looking up the rest from reference TRBV7-8 and TRBJ2-1 gives the full variable domain: GAGVSQSPRYKVAKRGQDVALRCDPISGHVSLFWYQQALGQGPEFLTYFQNEAQLDKSGLPSDRFFAERPEGSVSTLKIQRTQQEDSAVYLCASSPRVDRAHNEQFFGPGTRLTVL.